Following are 15 T cell receptor beta chains from one sample sequenced in a study of identical twins. TCRdb called the 5' RACE reads again in MiXCR, with one record for every CDR3 protein. This table holds roughly 500,000 distinct CDR3 sequences, around 20% found once. These data were likewise used in another study, on T cells expressing NK-cell markers.

Sequencing was performed on CD4+ T cells sorted from blood. These TCRs come from a woman aged 18 to 35 in good health.

The chain uses TRBV9 and TRBJ2-2, with 9 bases aligning to TRBD1. The V segment lost 1 base and the J segment 6 bases; nucleotides outside the gene matches: 7. Germline V gives CDR1 SGDLS, CDR2 YYNGEE. The CDR3 is made up of 16 amino acids. Here the CDR3 DNA reads TGTGCCAGCAGCGTATTAGTACAGGGGGCAGCCGGGGAGCTGTTTTTT. It translates to CASSVLVQGAAGELFF.

The chain uses TRBV6-1 and TRBJ1-1; D not certain. With 4 bases removed from V and 2 bases from J, the gap between germline ends came to 8 bases. Germline lookup yields CDR1 MNHNS and CDR2 SASEGT. The CDR3 sequence is 13 residues long. The chain's CDR3 is CASSVLTNTEAFF. CDR3 DNA sequence: TGTGCCAGCAGTGTATTGACCAACACTGAAGCTTTCTTT.

The V and J genes are TRBV7-8 and TRBJ2-1, with D uncertain. CDR1 and CDR2 (germline): SGHVS, FQNEAQ. The CDR3 covers 13 residues. V was trimmed by 3 bases and J by 6 bases, leaving 9 bases between them. CDR3 loop: CASSFSLGNEQFF. CDR3 DNA: TGTGCCAGCAGCTTTTCGCTCGGCAATGAGCAGTTCTTC.

The chain joins TRBV12-3 or TRBV12-4 to TRBJ2-3, with D possibly being TRBD1 or TRBD2 (5 bases each). With 6 bases removed from V and 0 bases from J, the gap between germline ends came to 13 bases. The length of the CDR3 is 15 residues. Here the CDR3 DNA reads TGTGCCAGCAGCCCCGGGACCTTTAGCACAGATACGCAGTATTTT. This encodes CASSPGTFSTDTQYF.

The rearrangement uses TRBV12-3 or TRBV12-4 and TRBJ2-6; no clear D. CDR3 size: 19 residues. Trimming took 3 bases from V and 0 from J, leaving 18 bases between them. The CDR3 protein is CASSFPRPLFGSGANVLTF. The CDR3 DNA reads TGTGCCAGCAGTTTCCCTCGGCCCCTGTTTGGCTCTGGGGCCAACGTCCTGACTTTC.

The chain combines TRBV13 with TRBJ1-1, with D possibly matching TRBD1 (6 bases). The germline CDR1 and CDR2 sequences are PRHDT and FYEKMQ (reference sequence). The V end was cut by 8 bases, the J end by 4 bases, with 17 bases between. This CDR3 contains 14 residues. The DNA for the CDR3 is TGTGCCAGCGGCACCGGGGGGCACAGCACTGAAGCTTTCTTT. Its translation: CASGTGGHSTEAFF.

The J gene is TRBJ2-5, the V gene TRBV20-1, with D unresolved. The V and J ends lost 0 bases and 0 bases respectively, with 8 bases between them. CDR1 DFQATT and CDR2 SNEGSKA come from the germline V gene (reference sequence). This CDR3 spans 14 amino acids. CDR3 sequence (DNA): TGCAGTGCTAGAGATTTCAGAGACCAAGAGACCCAGTACTTC. Residues: CSARDFRDQETQYF.

This clonotype was counted only a few times. The chain has TRBV7-2 and TRBJ2-7, with D possibly TRBD2 on 6 matching bases. Trimming removed 6 bases from V and 2 bases from J, with 20 bases in between. The germline gives CDR1 SGHTA, CDR2 FQGNSA. The CDR3 is 16 residues long. The CDR3 sequence is CASSPWSAGRAYEQYF. As DNA, the CDR3 is TGTGCCAGCAGTCCATGGTCGGCGGGACGGGCCTACGAGCAGTACTTC.

This clonotype was seen a handful of times. The rearrangement links TRBV20-1 to TRBJ2-7; D is undetermined. The V gene lost 5 bases and the J gene lost 4 bases, with 15 bases spanning the gap. This CDR3 has 13 residues. The germline CDR1 and CDR2 sequences are DFQATT and SNEGSKA (reference sequence). The CDR3 coding sequence is TGCAGTGCTCCGAACGCATGGACGTACGAGCAGTACTTC. Translated: CSAPNAWTYEQYF.

The chain is built from TRBV7-2 and TRBJ2-1, with a tentative D call TRBD1 (5 bases). The CDR3 totals 15 residues. Trimming shortened V by 1 base and J by 8 bases, and 15 bases separated the two germline ends. CDR1 is SGHTA and CDR2 is FQGNSA in the germline V gene. CDR3 in amino acids: CASSLVQGRADEQFF. For the CDR3, the DNA is TGTGCCAGCAGCTTAGTGCAGGGTCGGGCGGATGAGCAGTTCTTC.

CDR3 residues: CSAIPGGNQPQHF. The CDR3 coding sequence is TGCAGTGCTATCCCGGGGGGCAATCAGCCCCAGCATTTT. The gene calls are TRBV20-1 and TRBJ1-5; D may be TRBD1 (5 bases). Germline V gives CDR1 DFQATT, CDR2 SNEGSKA (reference sequence). The CDR3 spans 13 residues. The ends were cut back, 4 bases at V and 2 bases at J, with 9 bases in the middle.

The chain recombines TRBV12-3 or TRBV12-4 with TRBJ2-3; D possibly matches TRBD1 or TRBD2 (6 bases each). The CDR3 totals 16 residues. V lost 1 base to trimming and J lost 5 bases, with 16 bases between them. This CDR3 reads CASSLGGGNTKDTQYF. The CDR3 DNA reads TGTGCCAGCAGTTTAGGAGGGGGGAACACGAAAGATACGCAGTATTTT.

This clonotype was counted only a few times. The V call is TRBV5-1, the J call TRBJ2-3; maybe TRBD1 (6 bases). V shed 4 bases and J shed 7 bases, with 10 bases lying between them. The CDR3 extends over 12 amino acids. The germline CDR1 and CDR2 sequences are SGHRS and YFSETQ. CDR3 loop: CASSRDRNTQYF. In nucleotides, the CDR3 is TGCGCCAGCAGCCGTGACAGGAATACGCAGTATTTT.

The genes are TRBV7-3 and TRBJ1-1, with TRBD1 as a possible D gene (6 bases). The CDR3 length is 13 residues. Germline V gene lookup returns CDR1 SGHTA and CDR2 FQGTGA. The germline V and J ends were trimmed by 5 bases and 9 bases, with 16 bases remaining between them. The DNA of the CDR3 is TGTGCCAGCAGCATTAACCCGGGACAACAAGCTTTCTTT. Translating it yields CASSINPGQQAFF.

The CDR3: CSVAQRSGETQYF. The CDR3 region has the DNA TGCAGCGTCGCCCAGCGGAGCGGAGAGACCCAGTACTTC. The V gene is TRBV29-1, the J gene TRBJ2-5, with D possibly being TRBD2 (5 bases). This CDR3 has 13 residues. V lost 6 bases and J lost 4, with 15 bases in between. Germline CDR1 is SQVTM and CDR2 is ANQGSEA.